This entry features one T cell receptor beta chain sequence. Its antigen is not yet known. One base away there is no much larger clone; base qualities are not given. The data derive from a study of shared clonotypes between healthy human individuals (dated by TCRdb to 2020 to 2022). Some background on the complete study: The cohort comprised a couple of women and three men aged 18 to 49 years. Per donor, three plates each were used for CD4 naive and CD4 memory, two for CD8 naive, and one for CD8 memory. The study deeply sequenced blood TCR repertoires of about five healthy adults to estimate repertoire size and the extent of clonotype sharing between individuals. Leukapheresis yielded between about 0.8 and 8.9 billion PBMCs per donor. Different laboratories and diverse techniques were used to prepare libraries and sequence TCR repertoires, to increase sequencing depth and limit assay-specific biases. General study outcomes and caveats: Larger estimated clonotype richness was generally found for naive subsets than for memory subsets. Compared with non-shared clonotypes, clonotypes shared by all four sorted-subset donors had higher generation probabilities. Only blood was sampled, and tissue TCR repertoires likely differ from those in blood. Sharing across a few donors was observed for approximately 5% of naive CD4, over 3% of naive CD8, about 2.3% of memory CD4, and approximately 0.41% of memory CD8 clonotypes. Pairwise subsampling indicated that sequencing depth was expected to affect the degree of clonotype sharing among donors. Incomplete sequencing was indicated by rarefaction of sorted-subset datasets, despite the large sequencing depth. The small number of donors limited the genetic and exposure-history diversity represented.

Donors were healthy HIV-negative adults with no recently reported acute infections or vaccinations. Every donor was a Caucasian adult residing in Nashville, Tennessee, USA. CD4+ T cells were enriched through magnetic negative selection, after which naive cells were positively selected on CD45RA and the remaining negative fraction served as the memory subset. After blood collection by leukapheresis, PBMCs were isolated using Ficoll-Histopaque density gradient centrifugation and then cryopreserved in the vapor phase of liquid nitrogen. Purity and quantity of every magnetically sorted T cell population were checked by analytical flow cytometry. Genomic DNA was isolated from each sorted fraction and quantified by UV absorbance on a Nanodrop 2000c. Using the deep immunoSEQ assay, TCR CDR3 regions were amplified from genomic DNA by multiplex PCR. Extracted genomic DNA from each cell subset was distributed evenly across all wells of several immunoSEQ 96-well plates, and each plate was treated as a replicate. Each replicate PCR for sorted subsets received about 0.2 ug genomic DNA, equal to roughly 30,000 T cell genomes. Purified libraries were measured with a Qubit 3.0 fluorometer, size-checked on a Bioanalyzer 2100, and measured again with the KAPA Library Quantification kit. A separate single-read 150-cycle Illumina NextSeq 550 flow cell was used to sequence each immunoSEQ 96-well plate. As for how the authors treated the data: Because only junctional sequences without quality scores were contained in the immunoSEQ output, filtering matching that applied to full-length reads could not be performed. To assign V/J genes and CDR3, sequences were annotated against IMGT germline references using PyIR, a Python wrapper for IgBLAST v1.9. Reads were filtered out if the reads had weak V/J assignments (E-value above 1e-6), no CDR3, stop codons, out-of-frame junctions, or ambiguous translated residues. V3J clonotypes were defined by identical inferred V gene, J gene, and CDR3 amino acid sequence. The percentage overlap between two repertoires was calculated by dividing the number of shared unique clonotypes by the size of the smaller repertoire. Three approaches were used to assess repertoire richness: RTK rarefaction, the Chao1 estimator, and Recon v2.1 estimates of unobserved clonotypes. OLGA was used to compute generation probabilities for all TCRbeta clonotypes that the gDNA method yielded from a handful of donors. Not all clones reach the TCRdb copy of this immuneACCESS table, which keeps in-frame sequences only. Checked studies attribute under half of the gap to unresolved V genes and leave the rest unexplained. The DNA was the basis for D and trimming; V, J and clone size are from that table. A total of 1.6 million or so clones appear in this sample, over 95% of them only once. Together, the top ten hold roughly 1.2% of the sample.

The sequence derives from a man aged 25 to 40 in good health. Sequenced material: naive CD4+ T cells sorted from blood. In light of the paper, this sample's cell subset or site label describes: CD45RA+ positively selected.

The bases are TGTGCCAGCAGTGAGAGGACTAGCGGGAGCAATGAGCAGTTCTTC. Translated, this gives CASSERTSGSNEQFF. Rearrangement joined TRBV2 to TRBJ2-1; 13 junctional bases match TRBD2. From a lookup of the germline V gene, CDR1 and CDR2 are SNHLY and FYNNEI. The CDR3 numbers 15 residues from cysteine through phenylalanine. Only CDR3 DNA is held: 45 bases, read in frame from base 1. The junction shows trimming of 3 bases on V and 6 bases on J, and the gene matches do not reach 2 bases of it.